This T cell receptor beta chain is from a study of blood T cell repertoires in COVID-19 (dated by TCRdb to between 2020 and 2021). Some background on the complete study: The collaborator samples originated in the United States, Italy and Spain and spanned the acute and convalescent phases of COVID-19. The material from the prospective study consisted of cDNA or gDNA derived from T cells, B-cell-depleted T cells, or PBMCs. Subjects who had been exposed to COVID-19, were actively infected with it, or had recovered from it provided the deeply sampled blood TCRbeta repertoires that made up the dataset. A freely available public database, intended as a resource for researchers studying the immune response to SARS-CoV-2, is where the repertoires were released. Samples were obtained from the ongoing ImmuneRACE study (first 160 participants) and from approximately 1,200 subjects provided by 6 global collaborators. A de-identified subject ID, COVID-19 status, age in years and sex were almost always included in the sample metadata. Where available, HLA class I and class II types were obtained from metadata supplied by the sample provider rather than from assay-based typing. Findings and caveats that apply to the study as a whole: How much clinical and demographic metadata was included differed by source and by participant, and the metadata was provided uncurated.

Whole blood was collected in K2EDTA tubes by collaborating institutions according to the institutions' own protocols. For TCRbeta analysis, collaborator samples were shipped as frozen whole blood, as isolated PBMCs, or as DNA extracted from either sample type. The junction carries 6 bases between V and J, which are trimmed by 5 bases and 6 bases respectively. Taken from the germline V gene, the CDR1 and CDR2 loops are KGHSH and LQKENI. The CDR3 spans 11 residues, from the cysteine through the phenylalanine. The entry retains the CDR3 DNA only, 33 bases that are in frame from base 1. On this clone itself: It lacks a known antigen. No much larger clone is present one base from it, and per-base qualities are unavailable.

TCRbeta CDR3 regions were amplified from genomic DNA by means of the immunoSEQ Assay, a bias-controlled multiplex PCR. The authors' pipeline ran thus. The number of nucleated cells in each sample was estimated from the amplification of reference gene primers within the assay. To quantify the absolute abundance of each unique TCRbeta CDR3 rearrangement, sequence reads were collapsed and filtered. Productive Simpson clonality was computed per sample as the square root of Simpson's diversity index over productive rearrangements. TCRdb took this table from immuneACCESS and kept in-frame rearrangements with V and J called. Such tables lack part of the clones; where checked against another copy, unresolved V genes explain under half of the gap, and the rest is unexplained. For V, J and clone size, that table is used; D and trimming come from the DNA. Present in this sample are tens of thousands of clones, roughly 80% of which were seen just once. Of the sample, roughly 15% falls within the top ten clones.

The rearranged chain carries TRBV18 and TRBJ2-3; possibly the D gene is TRBD1, per 6 matching bases. The clonotype was recovered from a woman older than 75 with active or convalescent COVID-19. Source material: peripheral blood. In nucleotide form, the sequence is TGTGCCAGCTCAGACAGGGATACGCAGTATTTT. This codes for CASSDRDTQYF.